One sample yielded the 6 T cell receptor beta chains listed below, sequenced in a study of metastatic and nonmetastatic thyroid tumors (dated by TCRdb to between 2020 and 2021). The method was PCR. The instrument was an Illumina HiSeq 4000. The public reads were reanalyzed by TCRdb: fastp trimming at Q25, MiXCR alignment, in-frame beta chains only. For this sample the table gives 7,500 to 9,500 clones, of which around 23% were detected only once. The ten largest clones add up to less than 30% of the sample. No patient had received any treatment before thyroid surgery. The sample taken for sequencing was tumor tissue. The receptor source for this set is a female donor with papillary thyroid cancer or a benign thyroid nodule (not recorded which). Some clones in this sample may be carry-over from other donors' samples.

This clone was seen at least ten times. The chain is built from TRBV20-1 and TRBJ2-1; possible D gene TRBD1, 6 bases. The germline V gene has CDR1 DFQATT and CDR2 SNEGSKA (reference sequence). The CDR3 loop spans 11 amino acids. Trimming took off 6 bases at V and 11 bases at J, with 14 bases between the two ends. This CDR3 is CSASTGQQQFF. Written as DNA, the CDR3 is TGCAGTGCCTCTACGGGACAACAGCAGTTCTTC.

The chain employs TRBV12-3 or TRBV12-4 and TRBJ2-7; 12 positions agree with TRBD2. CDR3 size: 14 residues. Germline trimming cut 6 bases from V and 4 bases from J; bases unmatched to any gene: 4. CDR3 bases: TGTGCCAGCAGAGAGACTAGCGGGGGATACGAGCAGTACTTC. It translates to CASRETSGGYEQYF.

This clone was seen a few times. CDR3 loop: CASSYLVGWAWEKESNQPQHF. The CDR3 region has the DNA TGTGCCAGCAGTTACTTGGTGGGGTGGGCCTGGGAGAAGGAAAGCAATCAGCCCCAGCATTTT. The chain couples TRBV6-2 or TRBV6-3 to TRBJ1-5; D remains ambiguous. The germline gives CDR1 MNHEY, CDR2 SVGEGT. The V end lost 1 base, the J end lost 1 base, and 26 bases lay between the germline ends. The CDR3 spans 21 residues.

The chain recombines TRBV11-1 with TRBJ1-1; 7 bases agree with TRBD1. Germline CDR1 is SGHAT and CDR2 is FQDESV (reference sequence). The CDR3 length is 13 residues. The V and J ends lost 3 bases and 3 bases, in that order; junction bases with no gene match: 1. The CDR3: CASSLQGDTEAFF. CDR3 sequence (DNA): TGTGCCAGCAGCTTGCAGGGGGACACTGAAGCTTTCTTT.

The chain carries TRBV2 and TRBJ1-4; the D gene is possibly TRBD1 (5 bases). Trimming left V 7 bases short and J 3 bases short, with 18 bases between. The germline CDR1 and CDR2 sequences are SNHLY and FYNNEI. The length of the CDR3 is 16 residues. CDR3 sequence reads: CASTGRVTMANEKLFF. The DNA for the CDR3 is TGTGCCAGCACGGGCAGGGTCACGATGGCTAATGAAAAACTGTTTTTT.

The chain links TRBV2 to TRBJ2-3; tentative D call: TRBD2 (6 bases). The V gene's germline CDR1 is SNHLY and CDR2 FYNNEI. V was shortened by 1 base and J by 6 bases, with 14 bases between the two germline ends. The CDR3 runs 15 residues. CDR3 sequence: CASSEGRDSGDTQYF. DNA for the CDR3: TGTGCCAGCAGTGAAGGTCGGGACTCGGGGGATACGCAGTATTTT. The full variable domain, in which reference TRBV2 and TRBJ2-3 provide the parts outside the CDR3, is EPEVTQTPSHQVTQMGQEVILRCVPISNHLYFYWYRQILGQKVEFLVSFYNNEISEKSEIFDDQFSVERPDGSNFTLKIRSTKLEDSAMYFCASSEGRDSGDTQYFGPGTRLTVL.